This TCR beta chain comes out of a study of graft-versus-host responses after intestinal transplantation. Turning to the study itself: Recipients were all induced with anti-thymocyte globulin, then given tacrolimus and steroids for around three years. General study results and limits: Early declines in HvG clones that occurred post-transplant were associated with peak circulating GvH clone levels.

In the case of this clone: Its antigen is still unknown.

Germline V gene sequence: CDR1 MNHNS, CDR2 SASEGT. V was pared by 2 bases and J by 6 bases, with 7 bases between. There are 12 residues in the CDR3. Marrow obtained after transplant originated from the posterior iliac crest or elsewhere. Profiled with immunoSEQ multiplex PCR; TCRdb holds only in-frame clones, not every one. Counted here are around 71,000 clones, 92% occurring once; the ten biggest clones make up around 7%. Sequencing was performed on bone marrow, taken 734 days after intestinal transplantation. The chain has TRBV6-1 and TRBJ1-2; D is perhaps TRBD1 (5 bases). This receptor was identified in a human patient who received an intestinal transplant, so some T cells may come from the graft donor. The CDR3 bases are TGTGCCAGCAGTGAACAGGGAGATGGCTACACCTTC. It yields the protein CASSEQGDGYTF.